This record looks at one T cell receptor (beta chain) sequence and its context. Its specificity is not known. The data were taken from a study of immune cell composition in non-small cell lung cancer. The study, taken as a whole, reports: Tumour-associated clones >0.5% occurred in approximately 32% of adenocarcinomas, over 60% of squamous. Lung squamous cell carcinoma tumours had significantly higher top 10 clone scores and productive clonality than lung adenocarcinoma. Shared sequences between tumour-reactive and dominant in vivo clones were not proven.

Some clones are missing from TCRdb's copy, which holds only in-frame ones; the method was immunoSEQ multiplex PCR. The table records roughly 3,400 clones, over 65% of them present only once. Unmatched junction bases numbered 2, after V lost 3 bases and J lost 2 bases. Germline-derived CDR1 and CDR2 are SGHAT and FQNNGV. This CDR3 contains 15 residues. Input material: lung tumor tissue. The rearrangement links TRBV11-2 to TRBJ2-1; 9 bases line up with TRBD1. The clonotype was recovered from a human donor with non-small cell lung cancer. CDR3 coding DNA: TGTGCCAGCAGCTTGGACAGGGGACCCTACAATGAGCAGTTCTTC. This gives the protein CASSLDRGPYNEQFF.